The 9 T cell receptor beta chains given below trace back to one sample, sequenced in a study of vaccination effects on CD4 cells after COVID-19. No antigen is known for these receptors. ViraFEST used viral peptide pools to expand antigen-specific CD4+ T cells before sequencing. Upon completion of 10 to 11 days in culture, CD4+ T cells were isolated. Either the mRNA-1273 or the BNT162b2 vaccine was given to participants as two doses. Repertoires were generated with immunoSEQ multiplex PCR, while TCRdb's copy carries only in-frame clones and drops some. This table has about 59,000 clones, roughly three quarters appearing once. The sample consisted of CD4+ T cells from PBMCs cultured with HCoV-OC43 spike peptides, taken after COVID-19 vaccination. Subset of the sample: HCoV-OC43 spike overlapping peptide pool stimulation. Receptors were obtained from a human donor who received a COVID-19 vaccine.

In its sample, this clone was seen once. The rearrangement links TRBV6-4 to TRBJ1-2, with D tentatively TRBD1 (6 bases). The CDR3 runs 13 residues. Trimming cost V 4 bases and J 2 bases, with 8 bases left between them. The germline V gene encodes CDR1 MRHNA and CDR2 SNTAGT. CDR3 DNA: TGTGCCAGCAGTGGGGGGCTGAACTATGGCTACACCTTC. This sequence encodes CASSGGLNYGYTF.

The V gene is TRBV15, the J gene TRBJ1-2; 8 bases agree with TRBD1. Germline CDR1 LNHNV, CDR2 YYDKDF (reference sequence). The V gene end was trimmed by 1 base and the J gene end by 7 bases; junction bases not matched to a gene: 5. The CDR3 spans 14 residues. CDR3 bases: TGTGCCACCAGCAGAGGACTTGGACAGGGTGGCTACACCTTC. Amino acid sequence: CATSRGLGQGGYTF.

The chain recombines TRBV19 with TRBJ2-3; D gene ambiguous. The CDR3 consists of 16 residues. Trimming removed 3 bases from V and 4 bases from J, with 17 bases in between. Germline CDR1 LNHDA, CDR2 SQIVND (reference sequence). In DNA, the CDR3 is TGTGCCAGTAGTATCCGAGTTTCGATAGGGTCAGATACGCAGTATTTT. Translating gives CASSIRVSIGSDTQYF. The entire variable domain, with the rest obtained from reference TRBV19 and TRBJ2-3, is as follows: DGGITQSPKYLFRKEGQNVTLSCEQNLNHDAMYWYRQDPGQGLRLIYYSQIVNDFQKGDIAEGYSVSREKKESFPLTVTSAQKNPTAFYLCASSIRVSIGSDTQYFGPGTRLTVL.

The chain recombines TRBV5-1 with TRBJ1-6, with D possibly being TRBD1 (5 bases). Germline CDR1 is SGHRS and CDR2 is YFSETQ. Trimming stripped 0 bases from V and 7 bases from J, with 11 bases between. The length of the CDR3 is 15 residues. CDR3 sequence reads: CASSLAAGYNSPLHF. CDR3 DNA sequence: TGCGCCAGCAGCTTGGCCGCAGGGTACAATTCACCCCTCCACTTT.

In DNA, the CDR3 is TGCAGCGTTGGCGACAGGGATATCCCTCTCTATGGCTACACCTTC. As protein: CSVGDRDIPLYGYTF. The chain links TRBV29-1 to TRBJ1-2; 7 bases are shared with TRBD1. Germline V gene sequence: CDR1 SQVTM, CDR2 ANQGSEA. The junction had 12 bases not matched to a gene; V was cut back by 4 bases and J by 4 bases. The CDR3 is made up of 15 amino acids.

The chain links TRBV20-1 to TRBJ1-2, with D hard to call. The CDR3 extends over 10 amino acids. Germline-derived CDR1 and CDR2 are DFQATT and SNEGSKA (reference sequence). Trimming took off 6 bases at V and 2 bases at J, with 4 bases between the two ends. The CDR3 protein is CSAGNYGYTF. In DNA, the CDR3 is TGCAGTGCCGGAAACTATGGCTACACCTTC.

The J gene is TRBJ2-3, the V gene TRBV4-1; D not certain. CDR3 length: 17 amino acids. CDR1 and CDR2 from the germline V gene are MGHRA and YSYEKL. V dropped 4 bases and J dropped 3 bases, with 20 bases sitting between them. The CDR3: CASSPYPGLPSTDTQYF. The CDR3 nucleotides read TGCGCCAGCAGCCCCTACCCCGGGCTACCTAGTACAGATACGCAGTATTTT.

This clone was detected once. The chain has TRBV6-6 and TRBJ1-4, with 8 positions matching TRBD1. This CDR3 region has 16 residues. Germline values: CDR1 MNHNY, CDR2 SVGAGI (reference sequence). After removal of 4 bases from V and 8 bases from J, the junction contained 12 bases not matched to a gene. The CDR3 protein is CASSLIPGQGREKLFF. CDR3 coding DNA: TGTGCCAGCAGTTTAATACCCGGACAGGGTCGCGAAAAACTGTTTTTT.

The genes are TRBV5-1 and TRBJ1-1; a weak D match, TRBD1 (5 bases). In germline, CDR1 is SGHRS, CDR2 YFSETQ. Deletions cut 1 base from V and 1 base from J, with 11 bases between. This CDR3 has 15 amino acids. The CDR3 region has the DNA TGCGCCAGCAGCTTGATGGCAGGGACGAACACTGAAGCTTTCTTT. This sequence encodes CASSLMAGTNTEAFF.